The 4 T cell receptor beta chains in this list originate from one sample, sequenced in a study of graft-versus-host responses after intestinal transplantation (dated by TCRdb to the early 2020s). Explained via the paper, the time point label denotes: cells obtained before transplantation from donor or recipient. Library method: the immunoSEQ multiplex PCR assay. What TCRdb holds here is the immuneACCESS table cut down to in-frame rearrangements. Part of the clones is not present; checked against another copy, under half of the missing clones reflect an unresolved V gene, and the others are unexplained. The sample contains more than 80,000 clones, roughly 80% of them found a single time. The top ten clones comprise approximately 17% of the sample. No antigen has been assigned to these receptors. The sample was unstimulated CD8+ T cells sorted from spleen or lymph node cells, taken before intestinal transplant. These receptors were taken from a human donor who received an intestinal transplant.

The rearrangement joins TRBV6-6 to TRBJ2-7, with D tentatively TRBD1 or TRBD2 (6 bases each). Looked up from germline, CDR1 is MNHNY and CDR2 is SVGAGI (reference sequence). This CDR3 comprises 13 residues. V lost 10 bases and J lost 3, with 16 bases in between. CDR3 bases: TGTGCCACCTCGGGGGCAGGGCGCTACGAGCAGTACTTC. This gives the protein CATSGAGRYEQYF.

The rearrangement links TRBV7-2 to TRBJ1-5; the D is unclear. CDR3 length equals 15 residues. Looked up from germline, CDR1 is SGHTA and CDR2 is FQGNSA. V was pared by 2 bases and J by 6 bases, with 14 bases between. The CDR3 protein is CASSLIQEFSQPQHF. In DNA form, the CDR3 reads TGTGCCAGCAGCTTAATCCAGGAATTTAGTCAGCCCCAGCATTTT.

V usage is TRBV27 and J usage is TRBJ2-1, with TRBD2 identical over 15 bases. Germline trimming cut 2 bases from V and 2 bases from J; bases unmatched to any gene: 1. The CDR3 is 17 amino acids. In germline, CDR1 is MNHEY, CDR2 SMNVEV (reference sequence). DNA of the CDR3: TGTGCCAGCAGTTTAGGGACTAGCGGGAGGCCCTACAATGAGCAGTTCTTC. It encodes CASSLGTSGRPYNEQFF.

The chain is built from TRBV19 and TRBJ2-7; 11 bases match TRBD2. The CDR3 runs to 15 residues. V trimming: 6 bases; J trimming: 3 bases; junction bases outside the gene matches: 7. Germline loops: CDR1 LNHDA, CDR2 SQIVND (reference sequence). CDR3 sequence: CASSPGLAGFYEQYF. DNA for the CDR3: TGTGCCAGTAGCCCAGGACTAGCGGGCTTCTACGAGCAGTACTTC.